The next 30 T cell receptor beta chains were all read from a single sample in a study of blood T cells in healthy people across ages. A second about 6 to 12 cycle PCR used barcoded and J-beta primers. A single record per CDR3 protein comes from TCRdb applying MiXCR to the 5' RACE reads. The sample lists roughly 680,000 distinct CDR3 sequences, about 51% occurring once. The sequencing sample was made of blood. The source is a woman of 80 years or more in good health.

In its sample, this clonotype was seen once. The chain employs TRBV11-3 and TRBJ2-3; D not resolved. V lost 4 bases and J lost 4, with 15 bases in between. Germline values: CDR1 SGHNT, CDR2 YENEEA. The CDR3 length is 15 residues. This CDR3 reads CASSSRQDLADTQYF. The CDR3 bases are TGTGCCAGCAGCTCACGGCAGGATCTAGCAGATACGCAGTATTTT.

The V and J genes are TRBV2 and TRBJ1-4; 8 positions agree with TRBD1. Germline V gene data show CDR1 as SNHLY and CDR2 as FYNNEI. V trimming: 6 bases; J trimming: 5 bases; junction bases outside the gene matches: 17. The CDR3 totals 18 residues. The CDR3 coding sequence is TGTGCCAGCAGGGCCACCCAGGGGGCGGACCGATTAAATGAAAAACTGTTTTTT. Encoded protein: CASRATQGADRLNEKLFF.

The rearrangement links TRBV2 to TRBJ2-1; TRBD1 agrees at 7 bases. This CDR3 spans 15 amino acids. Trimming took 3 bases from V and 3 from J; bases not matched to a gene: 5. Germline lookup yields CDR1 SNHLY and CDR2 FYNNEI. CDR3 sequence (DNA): TGTGCCAGCAGTGATGAAGGGGGCTTCTACAATGAGCAGTTCTTC. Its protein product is CASSDEGGFYNEQFF.

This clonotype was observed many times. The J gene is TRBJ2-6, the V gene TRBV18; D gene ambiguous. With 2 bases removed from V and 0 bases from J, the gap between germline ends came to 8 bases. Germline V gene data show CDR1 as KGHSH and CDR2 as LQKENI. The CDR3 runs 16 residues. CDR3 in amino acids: CASSPNMASGANVLTF. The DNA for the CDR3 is TGTGCCAGCTCACCAAATATGGCCTCTGGGGCCAACGTCCTGACTTTC.

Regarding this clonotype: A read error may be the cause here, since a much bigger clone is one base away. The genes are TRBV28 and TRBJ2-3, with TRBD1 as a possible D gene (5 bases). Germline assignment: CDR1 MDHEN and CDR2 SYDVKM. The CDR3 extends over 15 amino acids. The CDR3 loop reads CASSPSSWGTGTQYF. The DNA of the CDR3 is TGTGCCAGCAGTCCCTCGAGTTGGGGCACAGGTACGCAGTATTTT.

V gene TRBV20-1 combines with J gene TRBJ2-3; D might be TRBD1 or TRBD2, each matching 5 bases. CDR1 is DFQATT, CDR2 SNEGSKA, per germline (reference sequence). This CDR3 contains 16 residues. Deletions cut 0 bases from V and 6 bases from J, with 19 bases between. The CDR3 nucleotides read TGCAGTGCTAGAGATCTTGGGGGACCGAGTGTCGATACGCAGTATTTT. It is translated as CSARDLGGPSVDTQYF.

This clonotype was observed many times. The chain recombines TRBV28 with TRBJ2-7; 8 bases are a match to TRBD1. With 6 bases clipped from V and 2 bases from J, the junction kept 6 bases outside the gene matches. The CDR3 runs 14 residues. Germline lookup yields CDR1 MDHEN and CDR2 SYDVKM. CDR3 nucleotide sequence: TGTGCCAGCAGAGCCGGGACAGGAACCTACGAGCAGTACTTC. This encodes CASRAGTGTYEQYF.

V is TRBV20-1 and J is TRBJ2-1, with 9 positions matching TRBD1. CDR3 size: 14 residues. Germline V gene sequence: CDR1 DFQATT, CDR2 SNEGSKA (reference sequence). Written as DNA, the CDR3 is TGCAGCGGGAAACCGGGACAGGGAGGGGTTGAGCAGTTCTTC. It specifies CSGKPGQGGVEQFF.

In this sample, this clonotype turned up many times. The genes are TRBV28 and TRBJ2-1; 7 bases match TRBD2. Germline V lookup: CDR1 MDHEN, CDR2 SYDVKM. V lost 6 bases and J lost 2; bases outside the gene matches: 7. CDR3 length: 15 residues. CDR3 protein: CASSRPSGAYNEQFF. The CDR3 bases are TGTGCCAGCAGCCGCCCTAGCGGAGCCTACAATGAGCAGTTCTTC.

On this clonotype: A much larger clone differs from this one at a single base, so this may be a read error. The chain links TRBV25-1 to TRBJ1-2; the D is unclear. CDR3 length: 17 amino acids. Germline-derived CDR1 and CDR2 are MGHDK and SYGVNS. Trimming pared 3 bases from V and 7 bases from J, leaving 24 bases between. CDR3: CASSDIQMGLAGGGYTF. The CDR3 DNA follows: TGTGCCAGCAGTGATATCCAAATGGGGTTAGCTGGCGGTGGCTACACCTTC.

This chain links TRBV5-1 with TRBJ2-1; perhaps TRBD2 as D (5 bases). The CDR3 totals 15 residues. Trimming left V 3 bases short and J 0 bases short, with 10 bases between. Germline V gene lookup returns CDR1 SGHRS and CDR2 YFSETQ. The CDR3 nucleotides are TGCGCCAGCAGCTCCCTCGAGGGCTCCTACAATGAGCAGTTCTTC. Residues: CASSSLEGSYNEQFF.

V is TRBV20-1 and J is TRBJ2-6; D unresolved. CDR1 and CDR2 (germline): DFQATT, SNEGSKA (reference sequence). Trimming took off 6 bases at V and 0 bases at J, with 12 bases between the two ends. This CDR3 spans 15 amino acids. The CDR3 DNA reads TGCAGTGCCATCCAGTCAAGCTCTGGGGCCAACGTCCTGACTTTC. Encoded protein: CSAIQSSSGANVLTF.

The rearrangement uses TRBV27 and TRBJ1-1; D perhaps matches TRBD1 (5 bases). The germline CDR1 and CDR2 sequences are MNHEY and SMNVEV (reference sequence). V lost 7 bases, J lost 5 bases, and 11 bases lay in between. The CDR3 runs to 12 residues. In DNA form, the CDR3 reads TGTGCCAGCACCGGTCGGGGGACTGAAGCTTTCTTT. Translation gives CASTGRGTEAFF.

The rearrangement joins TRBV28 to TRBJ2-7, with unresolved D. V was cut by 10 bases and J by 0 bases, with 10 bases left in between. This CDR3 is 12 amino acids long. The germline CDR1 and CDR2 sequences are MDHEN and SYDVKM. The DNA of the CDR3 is TGTGCCATTGGCTCAAACTCCTACGAGCAGTACTTC. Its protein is CAIGSNSYEQYF.

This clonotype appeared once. CDR3 residues: CASSLETLNNSPLHF. Here the CDR3 DNA reads TGCGCCAGCAGCCTGGAGACACTGAATAATTCACCCCTCCACTTT. This chain uses TRBV5-1 with TRBJ1-6; no reliable D call. V was cut by 4 bases and J by 5 bases, with 13 bases left in between. CDR1 and CDR2 (germline): SGHRS, YFSETQ. The CDR3 totals 15 residues.

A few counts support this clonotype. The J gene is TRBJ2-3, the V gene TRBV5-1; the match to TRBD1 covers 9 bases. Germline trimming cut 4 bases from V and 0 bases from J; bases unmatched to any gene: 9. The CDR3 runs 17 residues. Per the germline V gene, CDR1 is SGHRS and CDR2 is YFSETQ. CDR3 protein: CASSLVPGQGSTDTQYF. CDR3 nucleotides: TGCGCCAGCAGCCTTGTCCCGGGACAGGGAAGCACAGATACGCAGTATTTT.

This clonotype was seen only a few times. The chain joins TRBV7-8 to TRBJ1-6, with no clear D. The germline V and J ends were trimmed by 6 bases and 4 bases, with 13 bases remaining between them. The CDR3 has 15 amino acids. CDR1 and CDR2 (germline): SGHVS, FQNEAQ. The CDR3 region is CASSYTDSYNSPLHF. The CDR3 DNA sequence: TGTGCCAGCAGTTATACAGATTCATATAATTCACCCCTCCACTTT.

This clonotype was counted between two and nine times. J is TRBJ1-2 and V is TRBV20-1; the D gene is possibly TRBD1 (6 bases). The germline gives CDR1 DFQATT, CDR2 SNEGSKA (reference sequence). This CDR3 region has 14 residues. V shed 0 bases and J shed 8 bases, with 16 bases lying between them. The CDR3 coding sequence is TGCAGTGCTAGAGATGCGGGCAGGGGAGACGGCTACACCTTC. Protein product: CSARDAGRGDGYTF.

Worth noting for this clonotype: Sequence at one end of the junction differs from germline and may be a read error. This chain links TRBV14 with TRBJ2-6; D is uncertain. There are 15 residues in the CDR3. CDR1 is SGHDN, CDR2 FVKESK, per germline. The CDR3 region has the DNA TGTGTCAGCAGCCAACCTCAAGGAGGGGCCAACGTCCTGACTTTC. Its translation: CVSSQPQGGANVLTF. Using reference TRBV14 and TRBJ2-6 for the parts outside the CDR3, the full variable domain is EAGVTQFPSHSVIEKGQTVTLRCDPISGHDNLYWYRRVMGKEIKFLLHFVKESKQDESGMPNNRFLAERTGGTYSTLKVQPAELEDSGVYFCVSSQPQGGANVLTFGAGSRLTVL.

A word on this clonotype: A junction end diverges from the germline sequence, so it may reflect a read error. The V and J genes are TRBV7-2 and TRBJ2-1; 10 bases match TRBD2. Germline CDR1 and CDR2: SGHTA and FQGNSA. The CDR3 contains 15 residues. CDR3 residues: CASSLLAGDYNKQFF. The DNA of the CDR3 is TGTGCCAGCAGCCTTCTAGCGGGGGACTACAATAAGCAGTTCTTC.

The CDR3 sequence: CASSLKGSRGGPDTQYF. CDR3 in DNA: TGTGCCAGCAGCTTAAAGGGCTCTAGAGGTGGGCCAGATACGCAGTATTTT. This chain links TRBV7-2 with TRBJ2-3; D ambiguous. CDR3 size: 17 residues. Per germline, CDR1 SGHTA and CDR2 FQGNSA. The ends were cut back, 2 bases at V and 4 bases at J, with 19 bases in the middle.

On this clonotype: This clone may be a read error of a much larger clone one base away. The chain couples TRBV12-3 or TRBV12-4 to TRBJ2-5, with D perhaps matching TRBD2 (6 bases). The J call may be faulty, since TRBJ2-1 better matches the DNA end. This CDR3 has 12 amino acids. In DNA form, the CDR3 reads TGTGCCAGCAGTTTTTGGGGGGAGACCCAGTTCTTC. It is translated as CASSFWGETQFF.

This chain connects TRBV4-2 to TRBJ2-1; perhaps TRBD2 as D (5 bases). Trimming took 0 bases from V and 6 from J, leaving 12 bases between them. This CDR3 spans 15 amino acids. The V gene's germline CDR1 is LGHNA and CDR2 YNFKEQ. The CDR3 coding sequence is TGTGCCAGCAGCCAAGAACTAGGGCTAACCAATGAGCAGTTCTTC. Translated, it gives CASSQELGLTNEQFF.

The CDR3 coding sequence is TGTGCCAGCAGTAACCCGGACAGGGCCTATGGTTTCTATGGCTACACCTTC. Amino acid sequence: CASSNPDRAYGFYGYTF. The V and J genes are TRBV2 and TRBJ1-2; 8 nucleotides line up with TRBD1. V shed 5 bases, J shed 4 bases, and the junction held 15 bases outside the gene matches. The CDR3 is made up of 17 amino acids. From germline, CDR1 is SNHLY and CDR2 FYNNEI.

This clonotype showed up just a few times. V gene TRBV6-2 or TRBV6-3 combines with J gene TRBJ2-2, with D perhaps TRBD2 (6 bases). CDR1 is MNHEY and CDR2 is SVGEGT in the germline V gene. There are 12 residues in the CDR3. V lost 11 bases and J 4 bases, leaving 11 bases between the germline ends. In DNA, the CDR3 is TGTGCCGCGGGGCGTGGCACCGGGGAGCTGTTTTTT. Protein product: CAAGRGTGELFF.

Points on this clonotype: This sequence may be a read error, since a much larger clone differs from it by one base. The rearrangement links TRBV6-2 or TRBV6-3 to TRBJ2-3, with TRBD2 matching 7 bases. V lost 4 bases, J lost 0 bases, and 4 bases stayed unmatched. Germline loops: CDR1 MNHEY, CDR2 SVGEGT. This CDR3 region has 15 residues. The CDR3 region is CASSSSGVSTDTQYF. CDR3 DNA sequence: TGTGCCAGCAGTTCCAGCGGGGTTAGCACAGATACGCAGTATTTT.

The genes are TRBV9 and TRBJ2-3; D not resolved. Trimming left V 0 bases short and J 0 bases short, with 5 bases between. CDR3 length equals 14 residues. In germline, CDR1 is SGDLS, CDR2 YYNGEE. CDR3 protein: CASSVEDSTDTQYF. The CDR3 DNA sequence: TGTGCCAGCAGCGTAGAGGACAGCACAGATACGCAGTATTTT.

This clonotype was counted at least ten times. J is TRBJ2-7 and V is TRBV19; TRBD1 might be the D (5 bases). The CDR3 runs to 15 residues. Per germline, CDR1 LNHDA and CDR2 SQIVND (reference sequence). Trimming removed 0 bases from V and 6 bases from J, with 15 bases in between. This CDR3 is CASSIDRGSQSEQYF. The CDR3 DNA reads TGTGCCAGTAGTATAGATAGGGGTTCGCAAAGCGAGCAGTACTTC. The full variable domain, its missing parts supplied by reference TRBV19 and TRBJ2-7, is DGGITQSPKYLFRKEGQNVTLSCEQNLNHDAMYWYRQDPGQGLRLIYYSQIVNDFQKGDIAEGYSVSREKKESFPLTVTSAQKNPTAFYLCASSIDRGSQSEQYFGPGTRLTVT.

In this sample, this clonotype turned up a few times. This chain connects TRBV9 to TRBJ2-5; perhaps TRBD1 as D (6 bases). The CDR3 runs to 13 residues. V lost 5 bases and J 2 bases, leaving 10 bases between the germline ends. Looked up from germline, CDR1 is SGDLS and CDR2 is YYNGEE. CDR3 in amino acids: CASSVGAQETQYF. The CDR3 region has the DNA TGTGCCAGCAGTGTGGGGGCACAAGAGACCCAGTACTTC. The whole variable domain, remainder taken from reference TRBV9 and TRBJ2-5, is DSGVTQTPKHLITATGQRVTLRCSPRSGDLSVYWYQQSLDQGLQFLIQYYNGEERAKGNILERFSAQQFPDLHSELNLSSLELGDSALYFCASSVGAQETQYFGPGTRLLVL.

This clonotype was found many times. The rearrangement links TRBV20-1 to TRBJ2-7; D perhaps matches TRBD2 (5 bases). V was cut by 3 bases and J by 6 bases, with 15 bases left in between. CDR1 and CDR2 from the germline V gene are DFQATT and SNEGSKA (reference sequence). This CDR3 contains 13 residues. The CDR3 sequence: CSASLDRGIEQYF. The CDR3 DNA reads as TGCAGTGCTAGTCTGGACCGAGGGATCGAGCAGTACTTC.